Below, one TCR beta chain is given with its context. The table came from immunoSEQ multiplex PCR; TCRdb's copy has only in-frame clones and leaves some out. The table has around 15,000 clones, roughly three quarters seen once; the top ten hold 7.4%. This record belongs to a study of somatic mutations in cytotoxic T cells in rheumatoid arthritis. CDR3 size: 14 residues. Germline CDR1 reads MNHEY; CDR2 reads SVGAGI. Trimming removed 0 bases at V and 5 bases at J, with 8 bases between. The source material was CD8+ T cells sorted from blood. The chain combines TRBV6-5 with TRBJ1-5; D unclear. The receptor comes from an adult with rheumatoid arthritis. CDR3 bases: TGTGCCAGCAGTTACTCGCGGGGAGATCAGCCCCAGCATTTT. It is translated as CASSYSRGDQPQHF.